These T cell receptor beta chains were read from a single sample in a study of blood T cell repertoires in COVID-19. TCRdb keeps only in-frame clones here, not all; method: immunoSEQ multiplex PCR. The sample holds 150,000 to 200,000 clones, around 81% seen once. The sample was peripheral blood. The receptors shown here come from a woman between 35 and 50 years old with COVID-19, enrolled during active disease. Each CDR3 is given with its conserved first and last residue. The D gene is left open where the match is weak. Rows give clone size only sometimes, using once, few, many, or a class for an expanded clone.

D: TRBD1; length: 16; J: TRBJ1-6; V: TRBV13; size: .; CDR3: CASSLHRDSTDSPLHF; DNA: TGTGCCAGCAGCCTACACCGGGACAGCACAGATTCACCCCTCCACTTT
D: TRBD1; length: 14; J: TRBJ2-7; V: TRBV9; size: .; CDR3: CASSWGGQGNEQYF; DNA: TGTGCCAGCAGCTGGGGGGGACAGGGCAACGAGCAGTACTTC
D: TRBD1; length: 13; J: TRBJ1-1; V: TRBV5-1; size: once; CDR3: CASSWDSETEAFF; DNA: TGCGCCAGCAGCTGGGACAGTGAGACTGAAGCTTTCTTT
D: .; length: 13; J: TRBJ2-1; V: TRBV24-1; size: .; CDR3: CATSTDRNNEQFF; DNA: TGTGCCACCAGTACCGACAGAAACAATGAGCAGTTCTTC
D: .; length: 14; J: TRBJ1-6; V: TRBV3-1/TRBV3-2; size: .; CDR3: CASSRARLDGGLHF; DNA: TGTGCCAGCAGCCGAGCCCGGTTGGACGGGGGACTCCACTTT
D: TRBD1; length: 14; J: TRBJ1-2; V: TRBV27; size: .; CDR3: CASRRGTGDYGYTF; DNA: TGTGCCAGCCGACGGGGGACAGGGGACTATGGCTACACCTTC
D: TRBD1; length: 17; J: TRBJ2-3; V: TRBV4-1; size: .; CDR3: CASSQDKTGAITDTQYF; DNA: TGCGCCAGCAGCCAGGACAAGACAGGGGCCATCACAGATACGCAGTATTTT
D: .; length: 14; J: TRBJ1-1; V: TRBV30; size: .; CDR3: CAWQHLGLNTEAFF; DNA: TGTGCCTGGCAGCATTTGGGCCTGAACACTGAAGCTTTCTTT
D: .; length: 14; J: TRBJ1-1; V: TRBV11-2; size: .; CDR3: CASSLEAGNTEAFF; DNA: TGTGCCAGCAGCTTAGAGGCAGGGAACACTGAAGCTTTCTTT
D: .; length: 11; J: TRBJ1-2; V: TRBV10-2; size: .; CDR3: CASKIPGGYTF; DNA: TGCGCCAGCAAAATCCCGGGGGGCTACACCTTC
D: .; length: 11; J: TRBJ1-5; V: TRBV28; size: .; CDR3: CASSGLGVMHF; DNA: TGTGCCAGCAGTGGCCTCGGGGTAATGCATTTT
D: .; length: 12; J: TRBJ2-1; V: TRBV3-1/TRBV3-2; size: .; CDR3: CASSHGLNEQFF; DNA: TGTGCCAGCAGCCACGGACTCAATGAGCAGTTCTTC
D: .; length: 14; J: TRBJ2-7; V: TRBV18; size: .; CDR3: CASSPPLTYYEQYF; DNA: TGTGCCAGCTCACCCCCCCTGACATATTACGAGCAGTACTTC
D: TRBD1; length: 14; J: TRBJ1-1; V: TRBV19; size: many; CDR3: CATSSGGLGTEAFF; DNA: TGTGCCACTAGTTCAGGGGGCTTGGGCACTGAAGCTTTCTTT
D: .; length: 14; J: TRBJ2-7; V: TRBV11-3; size: .; CDR3: CASSLGQGSAEQYF; DNA: TGTGCCAGCAGCTTAGGCCAGGGTTCGGCCGAGCAGTACTTC
D: TRBD2; length: 15; J: TRBJ2-1; V: TRBV20-1; size: few; CDR3: CSATEGTSGSDEQFF; DNA: TGCAGTGCTACTGAAGGAACTAGCGGGAGTGATGAGCAGTTCTTC
D: TRBD2; length: 15; J: TRBJ2-3; V: TRBV19; size: .; CDR3: CASQLAGGPTDTQYF; DNA: TGTGCCAGTCAACTAGCGGGGGGCCCCACAGATACGCAGTATTTT
D: .; length: 15; J: TRBJ2-2; V: TRBV7-3; size: once; CDR3: CASSLLGADTGELFF; DNA: TGTGCCAGCAGCTTACTGGGGGCCGACACCGGGGAGCTGTTTTTT
D: .; length: 13; J: TRBJ1-6; V: TRBV30; size: few; CDR3: CAWKSSYNSPLHF; DNA: TGTGCCTGGAAGAGCTCCTATAATTCACCCCTCCACTTT
D: .; length: 13; J: TRBJ1-1; V: TRBV20-1; size: .; CDR3: CSASTGKNTEAFF; DNA: TGCAGTGCTAGTACAGGGAAGAACACTGAAGCTTTCTTT
D: .; length: 15; J: TRBJ1-4; V: TRBV20-1; size: many; CDR3: CSASLLGEGSEKLFF; DNA: TGCAGTGCTAGTTTGTTAGGGGAGGGGTCGGAAAAACTGTTTTTT
D: .; length: 11; J: TRBJ2-7; V: TRBV20-1; size: few; CDR3: CSASILNEQYF; DNA: TGCAGTGCTAGTATACTCAACGAGCAGTACTTC
D: .; length: 14; J: TRBJ1-1; V: TRBV2; size: .; CDR3: CASSDGGYSTEAFF; DNA: TGTGCCAGCAGTGACGGGGGTTATAGCACTGAAGCTTTCTTT
D: .; length: 12; J: TRBJ2-7; V: TRBV6-5; size: .; CDR3: CASSYDRGKQYF; DNA: TGTGCCAGCAGTTACGATCGGGGGAAGCAGTACTTC
D: TRBD1; length: 16; J: TRBJ1-6; V: TRBV6-5; size: few; CDR3: CASSYGGQGAHSPLHF; DNA: TGTGCCAGCAGTTACGGCGGACAGGGCGCCCATTCACCCCTCCACTTT
D: TRBD1; length: 20; J: TRBJ2-1; V: TRBV29-1; size: .; CDR3: CSVTPGQGLGPRSSYNEQFF; DNA: TGCAGCGTTACCCCGGGACAGGGTTTAGGACCCCGAAGCTCCTACAATGAGCAGTTCTTC
D: .; length: 15; J: TRBJ2-2; V: TRBV7-6; size: .; CDR3: CASSYGGPNTGELFF; DNA: TGTGCCAGCAGCTACGGGGGACCTAACACCGGGGAGCTGTTTTTT
D: .; length: 17; J: TRBJ1-4; V: TRBV28; size: .; CDR3: CASSYFREGSTNEKLFF; DNA: TGTGCCAGCAGTTATTTCAGGGAGGGGTCAACTAATGAAAAACTGTTTTTT
D: .; length: 16; J: TRBJ2-1; V: TRBV19; size: .; CDR3: CASSIPIRGDLNEQFF; DNA: TGTGCCAGTAGTATCCCGATAAGGGGCGATTTAAATGAGCAGTTCTTC
D: .; length: 13; J: TRBJ1-5; V: TRBV2; size: once; CDR3: CASRLDRRQPQHF; DNA: TGTGCCAGCAGACTTGACAGGCGTCAGCCCCAGCATTTT
D: TRBD2; length: 15; J: TRBJ2-2; V: TRBV30; size: .; CDR3: CAWKYGGAYTGELFF; DNA: TGTGCCTGGAAATACGGGGGGGCCTACACCGGGGAGCTGTTTTTT